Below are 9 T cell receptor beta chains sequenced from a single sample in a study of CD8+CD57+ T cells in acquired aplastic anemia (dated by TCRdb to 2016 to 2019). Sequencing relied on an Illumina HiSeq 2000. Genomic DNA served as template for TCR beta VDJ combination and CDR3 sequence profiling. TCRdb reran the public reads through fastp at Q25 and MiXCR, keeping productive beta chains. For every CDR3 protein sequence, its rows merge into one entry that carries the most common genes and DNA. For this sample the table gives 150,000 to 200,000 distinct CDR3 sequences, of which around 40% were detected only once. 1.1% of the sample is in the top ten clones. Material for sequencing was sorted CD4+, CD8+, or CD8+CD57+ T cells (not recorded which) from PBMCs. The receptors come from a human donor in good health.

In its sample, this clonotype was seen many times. This chain's CDR3 is CASSERQGLTETQYF. In DNA, the CDR3 is TGTGCCAGCAGCGAGAGACAAGGTCTTACAGAGACCCAGTACTTC. The chain uses TRBV6-1 and TRBJ2-5, with unresolved D. Germline V gene data show CDR1 as MNHNS and CDR2 as SASEGT. Between the trimmed V and J ends, which lost 6 bases and 4 bases, there was a span of 18 bases. The CDR3 has 15 amino acids.

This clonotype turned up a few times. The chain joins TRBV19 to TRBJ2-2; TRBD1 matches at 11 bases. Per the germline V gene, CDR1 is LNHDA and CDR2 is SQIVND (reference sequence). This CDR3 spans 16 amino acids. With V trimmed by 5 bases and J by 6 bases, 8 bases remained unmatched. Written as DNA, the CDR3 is TGTGCCAGTAGTCTCCGGGACAGGGGGTCTGCCGGGGAGCTGTTTTTT. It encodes CASSLRDRGSAGELFF.

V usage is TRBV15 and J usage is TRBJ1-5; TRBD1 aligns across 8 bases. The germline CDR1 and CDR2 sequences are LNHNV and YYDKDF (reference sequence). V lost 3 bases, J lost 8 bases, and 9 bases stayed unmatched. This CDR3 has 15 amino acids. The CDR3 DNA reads TGTGCCACCAGCAGCTTCGGACAGGGTGGGGAGCCCCAGCATTTT. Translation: CATSSFGQGGEPQHF. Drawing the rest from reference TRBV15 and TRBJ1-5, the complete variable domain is DAMVIQNPRYQVTQFGKPVTLSCSQTLNHNVMYWYQQKSSQAPKLLFHYYDKDFNNEADTPDNFQSRRPNTSFCFLDIRSPGLGDTAMYLCATSSFGQGGEPQHFGDGTRLSIL.

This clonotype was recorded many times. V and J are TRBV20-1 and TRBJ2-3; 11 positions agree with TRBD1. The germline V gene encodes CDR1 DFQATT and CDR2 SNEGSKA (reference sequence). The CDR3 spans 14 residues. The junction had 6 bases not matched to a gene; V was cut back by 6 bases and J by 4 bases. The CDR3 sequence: CSAMGQGGPDTQYF. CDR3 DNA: TGCAGTGCCATGGGACAGGGGGGTCCAGATACGCAGTATTTT.

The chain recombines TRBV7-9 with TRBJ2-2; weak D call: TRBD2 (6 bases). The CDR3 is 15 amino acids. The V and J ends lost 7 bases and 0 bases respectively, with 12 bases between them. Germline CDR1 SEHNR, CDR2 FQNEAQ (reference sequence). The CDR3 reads CASKPSAANTGELFF. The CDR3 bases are TGTGCCAGCAAACCTAGCGCCGCGAACACCGGGGAGCTGTTTTTT.

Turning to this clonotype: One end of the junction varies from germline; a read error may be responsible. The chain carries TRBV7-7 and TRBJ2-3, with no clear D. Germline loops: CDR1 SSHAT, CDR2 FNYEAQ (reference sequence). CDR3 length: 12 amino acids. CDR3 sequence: CASSSCTDTQYF. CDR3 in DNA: TGTGCTAGCAGCTCTTGCACAGATACGCAGTATTTT. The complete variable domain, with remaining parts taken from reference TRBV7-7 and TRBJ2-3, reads GAGVSQSPRYKVTKRGQDVTLRCDPISSHATLYWYQQALGQGPEFLTYFNYEAQPDKSGLPSDRFSAERPEGSISTLTIQRTEQRDSAMYRCASSSCTDTQYFGPGTRLTVL.

CDR3 sequence (DNA): TGTGCCATGGCGGGGGACACCGGGGAGCTGTTTTTT. Protein: CAMAGDTGELFF. The gene calls are TRBV14 and TRBJ2-2; 7 nucleotides align to TRBD2. This CDR3 comprises 12 residues. Germline CDR1 is SGHDN and CDR2 is FVKESK. V was clipped by 10 bases and J by 3 bases; unmatched bases: 2.

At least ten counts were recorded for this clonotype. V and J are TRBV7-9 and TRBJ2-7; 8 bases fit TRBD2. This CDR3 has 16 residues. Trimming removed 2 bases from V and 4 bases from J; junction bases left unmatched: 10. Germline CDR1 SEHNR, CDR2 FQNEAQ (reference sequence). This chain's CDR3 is CASSLRSSGSFYEQYF. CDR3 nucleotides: TGTGCCAGCAGCTTAAGGTCGAGCGGGAGTTTTTACGAGCAGTACTTC.

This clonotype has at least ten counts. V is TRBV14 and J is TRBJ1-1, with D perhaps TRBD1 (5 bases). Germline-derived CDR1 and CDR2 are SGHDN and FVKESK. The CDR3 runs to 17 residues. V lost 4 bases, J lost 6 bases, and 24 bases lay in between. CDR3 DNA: TGTGCCAGCAGCCCTCGGGGCGGGTTGAAGGGTTCGGCTGAAGCTTTCTTT. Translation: CASSPRGGLKGSAEAFF.